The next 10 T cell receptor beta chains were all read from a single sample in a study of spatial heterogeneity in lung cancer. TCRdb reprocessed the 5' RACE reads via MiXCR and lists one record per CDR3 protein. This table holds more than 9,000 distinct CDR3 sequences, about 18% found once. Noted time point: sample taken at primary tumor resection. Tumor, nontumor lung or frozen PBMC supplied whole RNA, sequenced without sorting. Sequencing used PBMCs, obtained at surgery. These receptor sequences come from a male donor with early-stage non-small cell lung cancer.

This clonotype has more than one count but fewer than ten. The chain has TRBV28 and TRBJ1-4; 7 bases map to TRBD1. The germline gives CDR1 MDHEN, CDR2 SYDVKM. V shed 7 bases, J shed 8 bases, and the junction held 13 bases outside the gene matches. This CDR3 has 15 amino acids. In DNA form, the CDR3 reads TGTGCCAGCACGACCCAGGGACAGTCATCGGAAAAACTGTTTTTT. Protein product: CASTTQGQSSEKLFF.

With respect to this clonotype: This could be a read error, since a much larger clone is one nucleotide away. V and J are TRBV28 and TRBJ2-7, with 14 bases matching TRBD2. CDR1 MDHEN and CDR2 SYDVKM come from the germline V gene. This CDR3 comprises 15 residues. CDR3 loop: CVSSRGTSGSYEQYF. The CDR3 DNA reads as TGTGTCAGCAGCCGGGGGACTAGCGGGAGCTACGAGCAGTACTTC.

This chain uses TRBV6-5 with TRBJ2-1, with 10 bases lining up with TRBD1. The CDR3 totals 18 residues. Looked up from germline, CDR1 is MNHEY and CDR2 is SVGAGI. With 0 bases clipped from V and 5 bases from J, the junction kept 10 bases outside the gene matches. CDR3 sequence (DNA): TGTGCCAGCAGTTACTCCTTCACCGGGACAGGGGTTAACAATGAGCAGTTCTTC. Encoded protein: CASSYSFTGTGVNNEQFF.

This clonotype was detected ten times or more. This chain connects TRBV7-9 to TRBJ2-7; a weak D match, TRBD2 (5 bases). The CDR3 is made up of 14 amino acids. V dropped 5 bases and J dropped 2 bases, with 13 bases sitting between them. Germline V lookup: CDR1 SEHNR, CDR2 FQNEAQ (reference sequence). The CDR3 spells CASSLRTPPYEQYF. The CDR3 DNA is TGTGCCAGCAGCCTCCGGACTCCCCCCTACGAGCAGTACTTC.

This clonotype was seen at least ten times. The CDR3 spells CASSYRVTGARNTEAFF. CDR3 coding DNA: TGTGCCAGCAGTTACCGTGTGACAGGGGCTAGGAACACTGAAGCTTTCTTT. The V call is TRBV6-6, the J call TRBJ1-1; 8 positions agree with TRBD1. The germline V gene has CDR1 MNHNY and CDR2 SVGAGI (reference sequence). This CDR3 is built from 17 residues. Trimming took 2 bases from V and 1 from J; bases not matched to a gene: 9.

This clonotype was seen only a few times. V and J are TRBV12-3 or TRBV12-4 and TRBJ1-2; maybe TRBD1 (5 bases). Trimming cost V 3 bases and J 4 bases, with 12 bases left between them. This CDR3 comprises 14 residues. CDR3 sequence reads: CASSFREGSYGYTF. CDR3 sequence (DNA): TGTGCCAGCAGTTTCAGGGAAGGGAGCTATGGCTACACCTTC.

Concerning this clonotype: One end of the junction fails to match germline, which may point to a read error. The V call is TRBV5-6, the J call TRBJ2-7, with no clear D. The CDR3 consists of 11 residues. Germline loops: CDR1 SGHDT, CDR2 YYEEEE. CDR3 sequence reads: CASSLGNRMHF. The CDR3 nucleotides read TGTGCCAGCAGCTTGGGGAACCGAATGCACTTC.

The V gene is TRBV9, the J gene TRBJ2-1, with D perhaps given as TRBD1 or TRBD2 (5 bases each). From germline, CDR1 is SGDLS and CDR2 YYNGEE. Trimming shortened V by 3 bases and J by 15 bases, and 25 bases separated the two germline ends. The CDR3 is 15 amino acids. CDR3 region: CASSAFEGPTNGPFF. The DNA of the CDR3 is TGTGCCAGCAGCGCCTTTGAGGGGCCTACGAATGGTCCGTTCTTC.

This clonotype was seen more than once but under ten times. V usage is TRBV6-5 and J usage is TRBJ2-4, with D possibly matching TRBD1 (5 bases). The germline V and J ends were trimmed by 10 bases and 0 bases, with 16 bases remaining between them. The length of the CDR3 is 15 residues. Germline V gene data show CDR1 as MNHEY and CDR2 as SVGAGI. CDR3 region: CATAPTGLAKNIQYF. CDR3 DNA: TGTGCCACCGCCCCCACAGGCCTAGCCAAAAACATTCAGTACTTC.

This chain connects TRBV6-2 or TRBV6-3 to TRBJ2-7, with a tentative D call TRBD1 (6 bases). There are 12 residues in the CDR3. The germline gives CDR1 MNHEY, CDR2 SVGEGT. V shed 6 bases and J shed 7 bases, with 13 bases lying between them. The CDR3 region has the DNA TGTGCCAGCAGCCTAACAGGGATTGAGCAGTACTTC. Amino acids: CASSLTGIEQYF.